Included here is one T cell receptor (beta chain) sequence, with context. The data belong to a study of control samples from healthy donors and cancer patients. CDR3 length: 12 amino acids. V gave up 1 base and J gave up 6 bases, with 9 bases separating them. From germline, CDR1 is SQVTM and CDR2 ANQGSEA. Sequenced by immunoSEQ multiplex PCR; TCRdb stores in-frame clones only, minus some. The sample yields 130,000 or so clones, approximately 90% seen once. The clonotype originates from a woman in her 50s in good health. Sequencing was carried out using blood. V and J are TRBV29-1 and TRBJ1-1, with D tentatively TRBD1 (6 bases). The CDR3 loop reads CSVEGGPAEAFF. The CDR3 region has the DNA TGCAGCGTTGAAGGGGGGCCGGCTGAAGCTTTCTTT.